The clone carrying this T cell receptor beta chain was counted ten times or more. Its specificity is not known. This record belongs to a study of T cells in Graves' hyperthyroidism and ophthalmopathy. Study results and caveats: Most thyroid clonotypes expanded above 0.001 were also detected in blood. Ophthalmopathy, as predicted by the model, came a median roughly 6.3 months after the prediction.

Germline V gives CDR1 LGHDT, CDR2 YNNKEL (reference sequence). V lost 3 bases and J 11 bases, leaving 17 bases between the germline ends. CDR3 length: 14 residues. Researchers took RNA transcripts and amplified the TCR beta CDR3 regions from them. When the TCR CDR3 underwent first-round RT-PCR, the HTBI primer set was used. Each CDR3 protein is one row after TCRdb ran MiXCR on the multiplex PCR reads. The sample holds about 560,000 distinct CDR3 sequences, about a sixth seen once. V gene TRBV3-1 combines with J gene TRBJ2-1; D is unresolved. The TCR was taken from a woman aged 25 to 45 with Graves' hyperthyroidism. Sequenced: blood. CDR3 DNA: TGTGCCAGCAGCCACCCAGACCTTCGGCATCAGCAGTTCTTC. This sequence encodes CASSHPDLRHQQFF.